This T cell receptor (beta chain) was identified during a study of blood T cell repertoires in COVID-19. Study summary: Specimens from acute and convalescent COVID-19 originated in the United States, Italy and Spain. T cells, B-cell-depleted T cells, or PBMCs supplied cDNA or gDNA.

The Seattle site enrolled patients during active infection and followed them longitudinally. Original analysis: Reference gene primer amplification in the assay estimated nucleated cell counts. Clones were sequenced by immunoSEQ multiplex PCR, and TCRdb holds only the in-frame ones, with some missing. That table is the source of V, J and clone size, and D and trimming were worked out from the DNA. The sample shows about 150,000 clones, roughly 84% of them seen only once. Sequenced input: peripheral blood. The TCR originated in a woman aged 55-70 years with COVID-19, enrolled during active disease.

In nucleotides, the CDR3 is TGTGCCAGCAGCCATCATACAGGCCCAAGGGGAACTGAAGCTTTCTTT. It specifies CASSHHTGPRGTEAFF. The genes are TRBV3-1 (or the pseudogene TRBV3-2) and TRBJ1-1; a weak D match, TRBD1 (5 bases). This CDR3 is built from 16 residues. The germline gives CDR1 LGHDT, CDR2 YNNKEL (reference sequence). Trimming shortened V by 3 bases and J by 5 bases, and 19 bases separated the two germline ends.